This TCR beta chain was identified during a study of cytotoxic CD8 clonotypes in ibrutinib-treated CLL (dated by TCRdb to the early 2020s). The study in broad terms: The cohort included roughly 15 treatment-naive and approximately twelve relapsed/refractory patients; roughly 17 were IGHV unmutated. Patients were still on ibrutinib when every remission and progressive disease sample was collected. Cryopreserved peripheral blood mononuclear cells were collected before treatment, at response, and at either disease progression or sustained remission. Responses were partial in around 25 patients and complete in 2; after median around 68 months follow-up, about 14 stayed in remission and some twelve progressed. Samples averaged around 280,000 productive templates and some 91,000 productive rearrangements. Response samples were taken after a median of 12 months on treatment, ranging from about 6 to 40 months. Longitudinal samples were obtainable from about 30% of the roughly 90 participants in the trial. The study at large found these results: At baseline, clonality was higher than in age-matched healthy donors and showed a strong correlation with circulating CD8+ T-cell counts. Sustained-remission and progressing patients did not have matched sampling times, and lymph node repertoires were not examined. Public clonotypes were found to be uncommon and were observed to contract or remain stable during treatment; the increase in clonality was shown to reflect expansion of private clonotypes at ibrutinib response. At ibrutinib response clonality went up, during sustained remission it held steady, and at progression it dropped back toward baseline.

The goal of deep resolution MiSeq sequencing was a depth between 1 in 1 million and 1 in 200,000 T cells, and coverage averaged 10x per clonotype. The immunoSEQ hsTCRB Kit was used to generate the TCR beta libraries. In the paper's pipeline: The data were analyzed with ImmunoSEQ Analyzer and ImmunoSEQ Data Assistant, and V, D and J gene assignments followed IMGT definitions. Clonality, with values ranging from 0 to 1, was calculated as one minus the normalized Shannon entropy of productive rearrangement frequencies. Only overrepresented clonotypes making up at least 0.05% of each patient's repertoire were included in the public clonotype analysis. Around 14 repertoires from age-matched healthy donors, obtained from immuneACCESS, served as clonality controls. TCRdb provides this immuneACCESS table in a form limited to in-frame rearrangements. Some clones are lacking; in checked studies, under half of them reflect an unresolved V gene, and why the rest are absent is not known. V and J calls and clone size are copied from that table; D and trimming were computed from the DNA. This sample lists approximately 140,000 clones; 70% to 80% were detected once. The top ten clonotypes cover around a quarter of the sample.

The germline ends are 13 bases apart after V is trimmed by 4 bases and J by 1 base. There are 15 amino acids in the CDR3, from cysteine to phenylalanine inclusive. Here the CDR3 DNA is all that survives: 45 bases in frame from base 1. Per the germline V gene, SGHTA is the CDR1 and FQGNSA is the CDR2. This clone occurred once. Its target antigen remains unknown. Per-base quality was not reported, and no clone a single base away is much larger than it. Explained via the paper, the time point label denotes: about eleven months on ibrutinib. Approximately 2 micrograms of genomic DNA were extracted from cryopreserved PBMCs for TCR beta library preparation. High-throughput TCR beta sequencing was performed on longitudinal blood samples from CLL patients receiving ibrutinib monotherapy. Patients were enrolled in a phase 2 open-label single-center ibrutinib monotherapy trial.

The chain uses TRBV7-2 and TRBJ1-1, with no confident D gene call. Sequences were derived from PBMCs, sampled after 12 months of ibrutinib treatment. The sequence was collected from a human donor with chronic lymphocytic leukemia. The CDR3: CASSSATWSNTEAFF. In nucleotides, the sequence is TGTGCCAGCAGCTCGGCGACATGGTCGAACACTGAAGCTTTCTTT.